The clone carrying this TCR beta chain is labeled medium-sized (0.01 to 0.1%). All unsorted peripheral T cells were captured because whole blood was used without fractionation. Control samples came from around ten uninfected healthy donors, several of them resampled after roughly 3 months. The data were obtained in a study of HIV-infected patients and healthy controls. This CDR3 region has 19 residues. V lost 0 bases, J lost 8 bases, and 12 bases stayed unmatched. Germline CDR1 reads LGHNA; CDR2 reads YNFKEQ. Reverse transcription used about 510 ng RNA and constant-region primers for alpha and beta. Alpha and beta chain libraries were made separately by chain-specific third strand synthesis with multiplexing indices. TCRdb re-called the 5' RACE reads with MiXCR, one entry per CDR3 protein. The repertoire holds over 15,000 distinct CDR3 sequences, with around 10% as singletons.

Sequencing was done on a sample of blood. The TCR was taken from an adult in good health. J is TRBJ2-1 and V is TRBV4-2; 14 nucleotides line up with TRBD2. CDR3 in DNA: TGTGCCAGCAGCCAAGAGCCGGGGGCCGGACTAGCGGGAGGAGATGAGCAGTTCTTC. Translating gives CASSQEPGAGLAGGDEQFF.